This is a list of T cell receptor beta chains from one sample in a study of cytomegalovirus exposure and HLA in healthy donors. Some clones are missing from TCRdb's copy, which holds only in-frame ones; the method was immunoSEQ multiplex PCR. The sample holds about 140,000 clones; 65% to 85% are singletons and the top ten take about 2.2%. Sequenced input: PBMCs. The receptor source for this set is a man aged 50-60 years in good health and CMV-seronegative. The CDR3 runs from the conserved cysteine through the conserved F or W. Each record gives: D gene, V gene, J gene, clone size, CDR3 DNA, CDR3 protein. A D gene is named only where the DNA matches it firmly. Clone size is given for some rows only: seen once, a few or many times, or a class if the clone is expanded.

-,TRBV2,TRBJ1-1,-,TGTGCCAGCAACCTTAGGGGTGAAGCTTTCTTT,CASNLRGEAFF
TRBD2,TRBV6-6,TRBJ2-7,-,TGTGCCAGCACCGCACCGGGACTAGGCCACGAGCAGTACTTC,CASTAPGLGHEQYF
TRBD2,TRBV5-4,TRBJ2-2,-,TGTGCCAGCAGCTCGGGGGGGGACACCGGGGAGCTGTTTTTT,CASSSGGDTGELFF
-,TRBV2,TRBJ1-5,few,TGTGCCAGCAGAAGACTGGCAAGCAATCAGCCCCAGCATTTT,CASRRLASNQPQHF
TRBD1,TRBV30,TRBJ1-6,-,TGTGCCTGGACCCCAAGGACAGGGATTAATTCACCCCTCCACTTT,CAWTPRTGINSPLHF
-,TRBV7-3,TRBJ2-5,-,TGTGCCAGCAGCTTAGGAGGCAGCGTACAAGAGACCCAGTACTTC,CASSLGGSVQETQYF
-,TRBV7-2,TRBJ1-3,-,TGTGCCAGCAGCCCGCAGGGGAACGCTGGAAACACCATATATTTT,CASSPQGNAGNTIYF
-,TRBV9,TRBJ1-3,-,TGTGCCAGCAGCGTACCGGCGGGGTCTGGAAACACCATATATTTT,CASSVPAGSGNTIYF
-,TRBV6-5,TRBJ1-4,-,TGTGCCAGCAGTTACTTTGACGGTCCCTGGGAGGAACTGTTTTTT,CASSYFDGPWEELFF
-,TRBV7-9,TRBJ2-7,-,TGTGCCAGCAGCCCCTACTACGAGCAGTACTTC,CASSPYYEQYF
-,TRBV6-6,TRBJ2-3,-,TGTGCCAGCAGTTACGAGTCAGATACGCAGTATTTT,CASSYESDTQYF
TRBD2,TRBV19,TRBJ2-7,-,TGTGCCAGTAGTATAACTAGCGGGAGATACGAGCAGTACTTC,CASSITSGRYEQYF
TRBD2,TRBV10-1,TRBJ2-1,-,TGCGCCAGCAGTGAGGTTCGTCTAGCGGCCTACAATGAGCAGTTCTTC,CASSEVRLAAYNEQFF
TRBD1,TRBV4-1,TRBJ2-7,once,TGCGCCAGCAGCCATAAGACCGCGACAGGGGGAACCTCCGAGCAGTACTTC,CASSHKTATGGTSEQYF
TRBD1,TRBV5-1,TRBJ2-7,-,TGCGCCAGCAGCTTGGCCTGGGGACAGACCTACGAGCAGTACTTC,CASSLAWGQTYEQYF
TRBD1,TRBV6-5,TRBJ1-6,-,TGTGCCAGCAGTTACTCCAGGGGGTCCTATAATTCACCCCTCCACTTT,CASSYSRGSYNSPLHF
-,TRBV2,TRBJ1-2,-,TGTGCCAGCAGGGGGGAGGCGGATGGCTACACCTTC,CASRGEADGYTF
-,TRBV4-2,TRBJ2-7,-,TGTGCCAGCAGCCAGGGCCCGGGGGAGCAGTACTTC,CASSQGPGEQYF
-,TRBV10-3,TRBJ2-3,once,TGTGCCATCAGCCCGGCAGGGATAAGCACAGATACGCAGTATTTT,CAISPAGISTDTQYF
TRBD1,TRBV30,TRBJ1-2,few,TGTGCCTCAACAGGGGGCCTCGACTATGGCTACACCTTC,CASTGGLDYGYTF
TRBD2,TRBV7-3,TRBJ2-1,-,TGTGCCAGCAGCGGCAAGGCCTGTCTAGCGGGAGGCCCCTGCTGGTTCTTC,CASSGKACLAGGPCWFF
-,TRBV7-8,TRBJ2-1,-,TGTGCCAGCAGCGAAACAGGAAGCTCTCTGAATGAGCAGTTCTTC,CASSETGSSLNEQFF
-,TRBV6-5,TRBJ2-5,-,TGTGCCAGCAGTTACTCGTTTCAGCGGTGGGAGACCCAGTACTTC,CASSYSFQRWETQYF
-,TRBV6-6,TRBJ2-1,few,TGTGCCAGCAGTTATCAGGGGCCTACAATTAATGAGCAGTTCTTC,CASSYQGPTINEQFF
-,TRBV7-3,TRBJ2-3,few,TGTGCCAGCAGCCCAGCGGGCACAGATACGCAGTATTTT,CASSPAGTDTQYF
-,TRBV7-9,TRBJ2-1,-,TGTGCCAGCAGCTTCCACGGCAATGAGCAGTTCTTC,CASSFHGNEQFF
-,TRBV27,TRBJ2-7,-,TGTGCCAGCAGGGCAGGGGTCTCCTACGAGCAGTACTTC,CASRAGVSYEQYF
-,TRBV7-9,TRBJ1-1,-,TGTGCCAGCAGCTTAGGAGGGGGGGCAGACACTGAAGCTTTCTTT,CASSLGGGADTEAFF
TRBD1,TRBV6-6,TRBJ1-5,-,TGTGCCAGCAGTTCCCTACAGGGGGGAGGCAATCAGCCCCAGCATTTT,CASSSLQGGGNQPQHF
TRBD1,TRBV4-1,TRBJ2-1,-,TGCGCCAGCAGCCAATCCGGGACAGGGACCGACAATGAGCAGTTCTTC,CASSQSGTGTDNEQFF
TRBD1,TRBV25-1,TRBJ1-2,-,TGTGCCAGCAAAGGAACAGGGGGTGGCTACACCTTC,CASKGTGGGYTF
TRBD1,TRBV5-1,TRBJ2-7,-,TGCGCCAGCAGCCCGATTGGGACAGATTCCTACGAGCAGTACTTC,CASSPIGTDSYEQYF
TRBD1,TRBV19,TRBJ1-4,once,TGTGCCAGTAGTATGGGACAGGGGGCTCTCCTTAATGAAAAACTGTTTTTT,CASSMGQGALLNEKLFF
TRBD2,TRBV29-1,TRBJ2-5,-,TGCAGCGTTCCCCTAGCGGGGGGGGGAGAGACCCAGTACTTC,CSVPLAGGGETQYF
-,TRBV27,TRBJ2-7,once,TGTGCCAGCAGTTTAAGTCCGGAGAGCTCCTACGAGCAGTACTTC,CASSLSPESSYEQYF
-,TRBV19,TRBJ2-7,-,TGTGCCAGTAGTATAGATCTAACGGCGGGAACTGCCTACGAGCAGTACTTC,CASSIDLTAGTAYEQYF
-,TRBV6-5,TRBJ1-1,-,TGTGCCAGCAAAGGGGTCGGGAACACTGAAGCTTTCTTT,CASKGVGNTEAFF
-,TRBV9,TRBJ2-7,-,TGTGCCAGCAGCGTAGGTGGCGGGCAATCCTACGAGCAGTACTTC,CASSVGGGQSYEQYF
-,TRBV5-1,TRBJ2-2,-,TGCGCCAGCAGCCCGCCCGGCCGGGGGAACACCGGGGAGCTGTTTTTT,CASSPPGRGNTGELFF
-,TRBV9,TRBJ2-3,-,TGTGCCAGCAGCGTCGGCATGGCGGCTGCGGATACGCAGTATTTT,CASSVGMAAADTQYF
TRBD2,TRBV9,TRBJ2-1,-,TGTGCCAGCAGCGTAGCTACGGCGGGGAGGGCTGAGCAGTTCTTC,CASSVATAGRAEQFF
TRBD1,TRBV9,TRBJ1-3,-,TGTGCCAGCAGCGTAGGGGACAGGGTGATTTTCTCAAACACCATATATTTT,CASSVGDRVIFSNTIYF
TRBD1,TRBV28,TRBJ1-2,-,TGTGCCAGCAGTTTATCGGACAGGGGAGGCTACACCTTC,CASSLSDRGGYTF
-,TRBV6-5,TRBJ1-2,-,TGTGCCAGCAGACTAGGAAGAAACTATGGCTACACCTTC,CASRLGRNYGYTF
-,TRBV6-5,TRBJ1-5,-,TGTGCCAGCAGTTCACAGGGTTCACAGCCCCAGCATTTT,CASSSQGSQPQHF
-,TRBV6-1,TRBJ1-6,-,TGTGCCAGCAGTGAGGCTGCCCCGGGACTGATCTATAATTCACCCCTCCACTTT,CASSEAAPGLIYNSPLHF
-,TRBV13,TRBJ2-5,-,TGTGCCAGCAGTTTCAGGGGTTTCCAAGAGACCCAGTACTTC,CASSFRGFQETQYF
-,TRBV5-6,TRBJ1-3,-,TGTGCCAGCAGCTTGGGACTGAACTCTGGAAACACCATATATTTT,CASSLGLNSGNTIYF
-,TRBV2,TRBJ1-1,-,TGTGCCAGCAGTGGGGGGCCAGGGTCCAGGGGGAACACTGAAGCTTTCTTT,CASSGGPGSRGNTEAFF